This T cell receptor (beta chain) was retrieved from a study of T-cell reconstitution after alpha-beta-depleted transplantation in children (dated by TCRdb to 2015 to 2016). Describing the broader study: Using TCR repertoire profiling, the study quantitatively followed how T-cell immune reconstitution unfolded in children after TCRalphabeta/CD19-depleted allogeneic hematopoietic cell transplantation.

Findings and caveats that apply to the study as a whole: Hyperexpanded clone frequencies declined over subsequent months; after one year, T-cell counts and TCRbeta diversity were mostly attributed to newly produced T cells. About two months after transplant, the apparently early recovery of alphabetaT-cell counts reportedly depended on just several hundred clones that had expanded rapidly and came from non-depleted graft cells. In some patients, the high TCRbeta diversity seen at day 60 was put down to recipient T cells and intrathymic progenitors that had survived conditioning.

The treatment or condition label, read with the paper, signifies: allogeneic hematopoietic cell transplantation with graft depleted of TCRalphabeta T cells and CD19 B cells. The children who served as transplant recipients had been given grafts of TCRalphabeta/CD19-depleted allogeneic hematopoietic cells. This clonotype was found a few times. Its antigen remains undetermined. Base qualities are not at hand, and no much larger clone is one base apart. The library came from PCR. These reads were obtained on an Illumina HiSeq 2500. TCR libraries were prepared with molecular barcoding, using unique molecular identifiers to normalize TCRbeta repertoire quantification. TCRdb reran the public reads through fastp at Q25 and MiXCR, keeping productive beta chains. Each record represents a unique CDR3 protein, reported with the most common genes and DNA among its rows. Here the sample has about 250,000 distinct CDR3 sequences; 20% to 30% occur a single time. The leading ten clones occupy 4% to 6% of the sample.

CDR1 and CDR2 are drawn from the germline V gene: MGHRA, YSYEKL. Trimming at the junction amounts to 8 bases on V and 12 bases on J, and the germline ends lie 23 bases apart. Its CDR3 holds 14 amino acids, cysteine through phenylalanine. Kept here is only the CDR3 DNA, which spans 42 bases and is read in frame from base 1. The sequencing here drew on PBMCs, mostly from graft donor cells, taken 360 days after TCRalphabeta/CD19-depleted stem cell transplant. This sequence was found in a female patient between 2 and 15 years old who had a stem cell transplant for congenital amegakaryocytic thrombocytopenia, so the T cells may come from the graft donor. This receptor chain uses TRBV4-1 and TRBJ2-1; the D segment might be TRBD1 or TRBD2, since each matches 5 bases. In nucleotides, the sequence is TGCGCCAGCGGCAAACGGGACCCAAGCCCCTCGCAGTTCTTC. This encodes CASGKRDPSPSQFF.